These 25 T cell receptor beta chains came from one sample sequenced in a study of T-cell reconstitution after alpha-beta-depleted transplantation in children. During its preparation, the TCRbeta library received unique molecular identifiers. TCRdb itself ran the PCR reads through MiXCR, one entry per CDR3 protein. This table holds hundreds of thousands of distinct CDR3 sequences, about 16% found once. The sequenced sample was PBMCs, mostly from graft donor cells, obtained 360 days after TCRalphabeta/CD19-depleted stem cell transplant. These receptors came from a boy under three years old who had a stem cell transplant for Wiskott-Aldrich syndrome, so the T cells may come from the graft donor.

This chain connects TRBV23-1 to TRBJ2-5, with TRBD2 as a possible D gene (6 bases). TRBV23-1 qualifies as an ORF whose function is uncertain. The CDR3 consists of 15 residues. The germline V and J ends were trimmed by 5 bases and 3 bases, with 16 bases remaining between them. The CDR3 here is CASSCRGRNEETQYF. The CDR3 DNA follows: TGCGCCAGCAGTTGTCGAGGGAGGAATGAAGAGACCCAGTACTTC.

This clonotype has only a few counts. The J gene is TRBJ2-7, the V gene TRBV5-1; 10 bases match TRBD2. Germline V gives CDR1 SGHRS, CDR2 YFSETQ. This CDR3 region has 16 residues. The V gene end was trimmed by 3 bases and the J gene end by 0 bases; junction bases not matched to a gene: 6. CDR3 bases: TGCGCCAGCAGCTCGGGACTAGCGAGAACCTCCTACGAGCAGTACTTC. It specifies CASSSGLARTSYEQYF.

Only a few counts were recorded for this clonotype. This chain uses TRBV12-3 or TRBV12-4 with TRBJ2-7; TRBD1 aligns across 10 bases. This CDR3 is built from 17 residues. V was pared by 3 bases and J by 4 bases, with 12 bases of the junction left unmatched. The DNA of the CDR3 is TGTGCCAGCAGTTTCAGTTTTAAGGGACAGGGGCTTTACGAGCAGTACTTC. Its translation is CASSFSFKGQGLYEQYF.

The CDR3 sequence is CASSFRGLGGETQYF. As DNA, the CDR3 is TGTGCCAGCAGCTTTAGAGGGCTTGGCGGTGAGACCCAGTACTTC. V is TRBV11-2 and J is TRBJ2-5; a weak D match, TRBD2 (5 bases). CDR1 and CDR2 (germline): SGHAT, FQNNGV. V lost 3 bases to trimming and J lost 5 bases, with 16 bases between them. There are 15 residues in the CDR3.

The chain joins TRBV24-1 to TRBJ2-3; weak D call: TRBD1 (6 bases). The CDR3 length is 13 residues. The germline V gene encodes CDR1 KGHDR and CDR2 SFDVKD. V lost 9 bases and J 4 bases, leaving 13 bases between the germline ends. The CDR3 nucleotides read TGTGCCACCGCACAGGGTCCCGCAGATACGCAGTATTTT. It codes for CATAQGPADTQYF.

This clonotype appeared a few times. The chain links TRBV7-2 to TRBJ2-3; 7 bases are shared with TRBD2. From germline, CDR1 is SGHTA and CDR2 FQGNSA. The CDR3 is 14 amino acids. Trimming at V came to 3 bases and at J to 7 bases, leaving 7 bases not matched to a gene. The CDR3 reads CASSFPTSRHTQYF. CDR3 DNA: TGTGCCAGCAGCTTCCCGACTAGCCGGCATACGCAGTATTTT. The complete variable domain, with remaining parts taken from reference TRBV7-2 and TRBJ2-3, reads GAGVSQSPSNKVTEKGKDVELRCDPISGHTALYWYRQSLGQGLEFLIYFQGNSAPDKSGLPSDRFSAERTGGSVSTLTIQRTQQEDSAVYLCASSFPTSRHTQYFGPGTRLTVL.

V and J are TRBV5-1 and TRBJ2-3; 8 positions agree with TRBD1. This CDR3 has 17 residues. CDR1 SGHRS and CDR2 YFSETQ come from the germline V gene. V shed 0 bases and J 2 bases; nucleotides not matched to a gene: 8. The CDR3 bases are TGCGCCAGCAGCTTGGGGCCGACAGGGGCTATCACAGATACGCAGTATTTT. It encodes CASSLGPTGAITDTQYF.

This clonotype has more than one count but fewer than ten. This chain joins TRBV15 and TRBJ2-1; the D gene is possibly TRBD2 (6 bases). In germline, CDR1 is LNHNV, CDR2 YYDKDF (reference sequence). The CDR3 has 14 amino acids. The germline V and J ends were trimmed by 5 bases and 3 bases, with 11 bases remaining between them. CDR3: CATSRGGNYNEQFF. In nucleotides, the CDR3 is TGTGCCACCAGCCGAGGAGGGAACTACAATGAGCAGTTCTTC.

The gene calls are TRBV15 and TRBJ2-5, with 14 bases that match TRBD2. The CDR3 consists of 16 residues. Unmatched junction bases numbered 5, after V lost 1 base and J lost 7 bases. Germline V lookup: CDR1 LNHNV, CDR2 YYDKDF (reference sequence). The CDR3 protein is CATSRGLAGGSGTQYF. The CDR3 coding sequence is TGTGCCACCAGCAGAGGACTAGCGGGAGGGTCAGGGACCCAGTACTTC.

The chain couples TRBV20-1 to TRBJ2-6, with 11 bases lining up with TRBD1. The CDR3 consists of 20 residues. The V and J ends lost 0 bases and 0 bases, in that order; junction bases with no gene match: 10. Germline CDR1 reads DFQATT; CDR2 reads SNEGSKA (reference sequence). The CDR3 loop reads CSAREGTGGLGSSGANVLTF. The CDR3 DNA reads TGCAGTGCTAGAGAGGGGACAGGGGGTTTGGGCAGCTCTGGGGCCAACGTCCTGACTTTC.

This clonotype was recorded at least ten times. The chain combines TRBV12-3 or TRBV12-4 with TRBJ1-4, with D perhaps TRBD1 (5 bases). V lost 6 bases, J lost 5 bases, and 13 bases lay in between. The CDR3 consists of 14 residues. CDR3 sequence: CASSSGPINEKLFF. CDR3 in DNA: TGTGCCAGCAGCTCGGGACCTATAAATGAAAAACTGTTTTTT.

Regarding this clonotype: In this CDR3 the conserved last residue, phenylalanine or tryptophan, is missing, so a read error is likely. The chain employs TRBV5-1 and TRBJ2-1, with 9 bases fitting TRBD2. In germline, CDR1 is SGHRS, CDR2 YFSETQ. V shed 1 base and J 6 bases; nucleotides not matched to a gene: 5. The CDR3 loop spans 15 amino acids. CDR3 bases: TGCGCCAGCAGCTTGCGGCTAGCGGGATTCAATGAGCAGTTCTCC. Translated: CASSLRLAGFNEQFS.

This clonotype was seen more than once but under ten times. The chain combines TRBV7-2 with TRBJ2-2; 8 nucleotides match TRBD1. The CDR3 totals 16 residues. Germline CDR1 reads SGHTA; CDR2 reads FQGNSA. The V gene end was trimmed by 6 bases and the J gene end by 0 bases; junction bases not matched to a gene: 6. CDR3 nucleotide sequence: TGTGCCAGCAGTTTTCAGGGGGCGGCGAACACCGGGGAGCTGTTTTTT. It yields the protein CASSFQGAANTGELFF.

This clonotype has just a few counts. The chain recombines TRBV5-5 with TRBJ2-7; 8 bases agree with TRBD1. Germline CDR1 SGHKS, CDR2 YYEKEE (reference sequence). The trim removed 4 bases at V and 2 bases at J, leaving 14 bases unmatched. This CDR3 has 17 residues. CDR3 loop: CASSASPRGPVTYEQYF. The CDR3, as DNA: TGTGCCAGCAGCGCGAGCCCCAGGGGGCCTGTCACCTACGAGCAGTACTTC.

This clonotype has only a few counts. Here the CDR3 reads CASSRRSRVSEAFF. In DNA, the CDR3 is TGTGCCAGCAGCCGAAGGAGCAGGGTCTCTGAAGCTTTCTTT. The chain has TRBV2 and TRBJ1-1; possibly TRBD1 for D (5 bases). The CDR3 sequence is 14 residues long. Trimming took 6 bases from V and 6 from J, leaving 17 bases between them. Germline loops: CDR1 SNHLY, CDR2 FYNNEI.

The gene calls are TRBV15 and TRBJ2-1; 7 nucleotides line up with TRBD2. V lost 1 base to trimming and J lost 0 bases; unmatched junction nucleotides: 9. Germline-derived CDR1 and CDR2 are LNHNV and YYDKDF (reference sequence). CDR3 length: 18 amino acids. The CDR3 loop is CATSRARSGGGSYNEQFF. The CDR3 bases are TGTGCCACCAGCAGAGCCCGCTCGGGCGGGGGCTCCTACAATGAGCAGTTCTTC.

This clonotype was counted only a few times. The V gene is TRBV20-1, the J gene TRBJ2-1; TRBD1 agrees at 10 bases. J gave up 4 bases and V 5 bases, and 5 bases lay outside the gene matches. From germline, CDR1 is DFQATT and CDR2 SNEGSKA (reference sequence). CDR3 length equals 14 residues. The CDR3 nucleotides are TGCAGTGCTCGTAGACAGGGGGCATACAATGAGCAGTTCTTC. This sequence encodes CSARRQGAYNEQFF.

This clonotype has only a few counts. The gene calls are TRBV12-3 or TRBV12-4 and TRBJ2-1, with TRBD2 matching 11 bases. The CDR3 extends over 17 amino acids. V dropped 4 bases and J dropped 5; count of bases not matched to a gene: 10. The CDR3, as DNA: TGTGCCAGCAGTTGGGTGCCGGAACTAGCGGGAGACAATGAGCAGTTCTTC. Translation: CASSWVPELAGDNEQFF.

This clonotype appeared a few times. The CDR3 protein is CASRGRGGTDTQYF. The DNA for the CDR3 is TGTGCCAGCAGAGGGCGGGGGGGCACAGATACGCAGTATTTT. V is TRBV7-8 and J is TRBJ2-3; 8 nucleotides match TRBD2. The J segment lost 1 base and the V segment lost 6 bases, leaving 3 bases of the junction unmatched. CDR1 and CDR2 from the germline V gene are SGHVS and FQNEAQ. The CDR3 is 14 residues long.

This clonotype has only a few counts. This sequence joins TRBV24-1 and TRBJ1-1; possible D gene TRBD1, 6 bases. CDR1 KGHDR and CDR2 SFDVKD come from the germline V gene. V was pared by 9 bases and J by 0 bases, with 13 bases between. The length of the CDR3 is 14 residues. DNA for the CDR3: TGTGCCACCCAGGAGAGGGGGATGAACACTGAAGCTTTCTTT. Protein product: CATQERGMNTEAFF.

The chain combines TRBV7-2 with TRBJ2-7, with TRBD2 matching over 7 bases. The length of the CDR3 is 15 residues. Germline CDR1 and CDR2: SGHTA and FQGNSA. V gave up 2 bases and J gave up 2 bases; unmatched junction bases: 6. The chain's CDR3 is CASSLRDYYPYEQYF. CDR3 nucleotide sequence: TGTGCCAGCAGCTTACGGGACTACTATCCCTACGAGCAGTACTTC.

V is TRBV11-2 and J is TRBJ2-3; D gene uncertain. V lost 5 bases and J 11 bases, leaving 5 bases between the germline ends. CDR1 and CDR2 (germline): SGHAT, FQNNGV. This CDR3 is built from 9 residues. CDR3 residues: CASSPRQYF. For the CDR3, the DNA is TGTGCCAGCAGCCCCCGGCAGTATTTT.

This clonotype was seen a handful of times. The J gene is TRBJ1-6, the V gene TRBV5-5, with 7 bases that match TRBD1. The J segment lost 6 bases and the V segment lost 7 bases, leaving 7 bases of the junction unmatched. CDR3 size: 14 residues. CDR1 SGHKS and CDR2 YYEKEE come from the germline V gene (reference sequence). The CDR3 sequence is CASAAGDSNSPLHF. The DNA for the CDR3 is TGTGCCAGCGCCGCCGGGGACAGTAATTCACCCCTCCACTTT.

Turning to this clonotype: Compared with germline, one end of the junction differs, possibly owing to a read error. V is TRBV7-9 and J is TRBJ1-2, with 9 positions matching TRBD1. Germline loops: CDR1 SEHNR, CDR2 FQNEAQ (reference sequence). The CDR3 loop spans 14 amino acids. The CDR3 protein is CASSSTGGNYGFTF. CDR3 DNA sequence: TGTGCCAGCAGCTCGACAGGGGGGAACTATGGCTTCACCTTC.

This chain's CDR3 is CASSQGTPILYNEQFF. The CDR3 nucleotides read TGTGCCAGCAGCCAAGGGACTCCTATCCTCTACAATGAGCAGTTCTTC. The rearrangement links TRBV3-1 to TRBJ2-1, with a weak D call TRBD2 (5 bases). CDR1 is LGHDT, CDR2 YNNKEL, per germline (reference sequence). The CDR3 totals 16 residues. Trimming removed 1 base from V and 3 bases from J, with 13 bases in between.